Each of the 26 T cell receptor beta chains below was sequenced from the same sample in a study of T cell repertoires in cytomegalovirus infection. TCRdb reprocessed the reads via MiXCR and lists one record per CDR3 protein. The data contain 750,000 to 950,000 distinct CDR3 sequences, roughly 28% of them singletons. The antigens these receptors bind are not known. The sample here was cultured CD8+ T cells from PBMCs, taken from culture after CMV antigen stimulation. These receptors all stem from a human donor in good health (CMV status not recorded). Some clones in this sample may be carry-over from other donors' samples.

J is TRBJ2-7 and V is TRBV7-2; 8 nucleotides align to TRBD2. Germline CDR1 and CDR2: SGHTA and FQGNSA. This CDR3 spans 14 amino acids. The chain's CDR3 is CVNSPGGAPYEQYF. In nucleotides, the CDR3 is TGTGTCAACAGCCCCGGGGGGGCCCCCTACGAGCAGTACTTC.

This clonotype was detected ten times or more. The genes are TRBV7-2 and TRBJ2-3; TRBD1 might be the D (6 bases). Trimming removed 3 bases at V and 0 bases at J, with 16 bases between. CDR1 SGHTA and CDR2 FQGNSA come from the germline V gene. The CDR3 sequence is 17 residues long. The CDR3 coding sequence is TGTGCCAGCAGCTTGCCAACAGGGTCACTAAGCACAGATACGCAGTATTTT. As protein: CASSLPTGSLSTDTQYF.

This clonotype was picked up a small number of times. The rearrangement links TRBV7-2 to TRBJ1-1, with a possible D match to TRBD1 (5 bases). V lost 2 bases, J lost 5 bases, and 15 bases lay in between. The CDR3 sequence is 15 residues long. Looked up from germline, CDR1 is SGHTA and CDR2 is FQGNSA. The CDR3 nucleotides are TGTGCCAGCAGCTTAATGGGGGGAAGGGTAACTGAAGCTTTCTTT. Its translation: CASSLMGGRVTEAFF.

Ten or more counts support this clonotype. The rearrangement joins TRBV6-5 to TRBJ2-1; 9 bases line up with TRBD2. The CDR3 totals 15 residues. From germline, CDR1 is MNHEY and CDR2 SVGAGI. The trim removed 5 bases at V and 2 bases at J, leaving 4 bases unmatched. CDR3 sequence: CASSGVAGAYNEQFF. The DNA of the CDR3 is TGTGCCAGCAGTGGAGTAGCGGGGGCCTACAATGAGCAGTTCTTC.

A few counts support this clonotype. The chain is built from TRBV7-3 and TRBJ2-3; 8 positions match TRBD2. Trimming at V came to 3 bases and at J to 1 base, leaving 3 bases not matched to a gene. This CDR3 is built from 15 residues. Germline V gene lookup returns CDR1 SGHTA and CDR2 FQGTGA. CDR3 residues: CASSFKGLGTDTQYF. The CDR3 DNA sequence: TGTGCCAGCAGCTTTAAGGGACTAGGCACAGATACGCAGTATTTT.

The table lists this clonotype with many counts. This rearrangement joins TRBV7-3 to TRBJ2-3; 8 positions agree with TRBD2. The V segment lost 3 bases and the J segment 6 bases; nucleotides outside the gene matches: 14. Germline assignment: CDR1 SGHTA and CDR2 FQGTGA. CDR3 size: 17 residues. The DNA of the CDR3 is TGTGCCAGCAGCTTCATAGCTTCGCGGGGGGCCGGGGATACGCAGTATTTT. Amino acid sequence: CASSFIASRGAGDTQYF.

Only a few counts were recorded for this clonotype. The chain combines TRBV27 with TRBJ1-2, with 8 bases matching TRBD1. Germline lookup yields CDR1 MNHEY and CDR2 SMNVEV (reference sequence). Unmatched junction bases numbered 8, after V lost 4 bases and J lost 4 bases. CDR3 length: 15 amino acids. This CDR3 is CASSSFGQGFYGYTF. DNA of the CDR3: TGTGCCAGCAGTTCCTTCGGACAGGGCTTCTATGGCTACACCTTC.

CDR3 in amino acids: CATSDRDSYEQYF. Written as DNA, the CDR3 is TGTGCCACCAGTGATCGGGACAGCTACGAGCAGTACTTC. This chain links TRBV24-1 with TRBJ2-7; TRBD1 aligns across 7 bases. Losses at the gene ends were 3 bases for V and 3 bases for J; bases not matched to a gene: 1. Germline V lookup: CDR1 KGHDR, CDR2 SFDVKD. The CDR3 extends over 13 amino acids.

The chain couples TRBV2 to TRBJ1-1; 8 bases match TRBD1. Per germline, CDR1 SNHLY and CDR2 FYNNEI. CDR3 length equals 16 residues. J was trimmed by 7 bases and V by 7 bases; bases with no gene match: 17. CDR3 nucleotides: TGTGCCAGCACAAGCCGACAGGGGTTTGGGTTAGGTGAAGCTTTCTTT. Translation: CASTSRQGFGLGEAFF.

The chain joins TRBV5-6 to TRBJ1-1; weak D call: TRBD1 (6 bases). The CDR3 runs to 13 residues. In germline, CDR1 is SGHDT, CDR2 YYEEEE. V was shortened by 3 bases and J by 7 bases, with 13 bases between the two germline ends. The CDR3 reads CASSWGQPREAFF. The CDR3, as DNA: TGTGCCAGCAGCTGGGGGCAGCCCCGTGAAGCTTTCTTT.

The rearrangement joins TRBV3-1 to TRBJ1-5; TRBD1 agrees at 8 bases. With V trimmed by 2 bases and J by 1 base, 1 base remained unmatched. Germline V gene lookup returns CDR1 LGHDT and CDR2 YNNKEL (reference sequence). There are 15 residues in the CDR3. This CDR3 is CASSQRQGSNQPQHF. As DNA, the CDR3 is TGTGCCAGCAGCCAACGACAGGGGAGCAATCAGCCCCAGCATTTT.

This clonotype has a handful of counts. The gene calls are TRBV12-3 or TRBV12-4 and TRBJ2-2, with unresolved D. V lost 7 bases and J lost 5, with 11 bases in between. The CDR3 sequence is 13 residues long. CDR3 loop: CASTPPRTGELFF. CDR3 sequence (DNA): TGTGCCAGCACCCCTCCACGAACCGGGGAGCTGTTTTTT.

The chain combines TRBV20-1 with TRBJ2-1; TRBD2 matches 11 bases. The V and J ends lost 0 bases and 4 bases, in that order; junction bases with no gene match: 5. Germline CDR1 is DFQATT and CDR2 is SNEGSKA (reference sequence). CDR3 size: 16 residues. The CDR3 loop is CSARDQLAGEYNEQFF. DNA of the CDR3: TGCAGTGCTAGAGACCAACTAGCGGGGGAATACAATGAGCAGTTCTTC.

The chain links TRBV7-9 to TRBJ2-1; 7 bases fit TRBD2. The CDR3 is made up of 15 amino acids. Germline CDR1 and CDR2: SEHNR and FQNEAQ (reference sequence). The junction had 6 bases not matched to a gene; V was cut back by 7 bases and J by 0 bases. The CDR3 DNA follows: TGTGCCAGCACCTGGGGGGGGGGCTCCTACAATGAGCAGTTCTTC. Residues: CASTWGGGSYNEQFF.

This clonotype was observed a few times. V usage is TRBV27 and J usage is TRBJ2-7; the D gene could be TRBD1 or TRBD2 (6 bases each). The CDR3 runs to 13 residues. Per the germline V gene, CDR1 is MNHEY and CDR2 is SMNVEV (reference sequence). Trimming shortened V by 6 bases and J by 11 bases, and 20 bases separated the two germline ends. The CDR3 reads CASSPTPRGQEYF. CDR3 nucleotide sequence: TGTGCCAGCAGCCCCACCCCCCGGGGGCAAGAGTACTTC.

This chain connects TRBV15 to TRBJ1-5, with D perhaps matching TRBD1 (5 bases). Per germline, CDR1 LNHNV and CDR2 YYDKDF (reference sequence). V lost 2 bases to trimming and J lost 0 bases, with 8 bases between them. CDR3 length: 15 residues. In DNA form, the CDR3 reads TGTGCCACCAGCAGAACTCAGGGTAGCAATCAGCCCCAGCATTTT. This codes for CATSRTQGSNQPQHF.

The chain combines TRBV15 with TRBJ2-7; D might be TRBD2 (6 bases). Trimming left V 1 base short and J 7 bases short, with 14 bases between. The CDR3 extends over 14 amino acids. Germline V CDR1 and CDR2: LNHNV, YYDKDF (reference sequence). For the CDR3, the DNA is TGTGCCACCAGCAGAGTACCTAACCGGGGGGAGCAGTACGTC. Protein: CATSRVPNRGEQYV.

The chain uses TRBV12-3 or TRBV12-4 and TRBJ2-1; D not certain. The CDR3 is 12 residues long. Deletions cut 5 bases from V and 6 bases from J, with 8 bases between. The CDR3 here is CASSRSINEQFF. CDR3 sequence (DNA): TGTGCCAGCAGTCGAAGTATCAATGAGCAGTTCTTC.

This clonotype was seen ten or more times. The chain recombines TRBV7-9 with TRBJ2-3; 8 bases fit TRBD1. Germline V gene data show CDR1 as SEHNR and CDR2 as FQNEAQ (reference sequence). The CDR3 sequence is 17 residues long. J was trimmed by 0 bases and V by 5 bases; bases with no gene match: 10. In nucleotides, the CDR3 is TGTGCCAGCAGCCCAGGACAGGGCCCTACTAGCACAGATACGCAGTATTTT. This sequence encodes CASSPGQGPTSTDTQYF.

V is TRBV5-6 and J is TRBJ2-7; D gene ambiguous. Germline V gene sequence: CDR1 SGHDT, CDR2 YYEEEE. The CDR3 spans 12 residues. V shed 3 bases and J shed 4 bases, with 8 bases lying between them. CDR3 DNA sequence: TGTGCCAGCAGCTCTTCCAGGTACGAGCAGTACGTC. Translated, it gives CASSSSRYEQYV.

The genes are TRBV27 and TRBJ1-6; maybe TRBD1 (5 bases). This CDR3 spans 16 amino acids. V gave up 6 bases and J gave up 7 bases, with 19 bases separating them. Germline CDR1 MNHEY, CDR2 SMNVEV (reference sequence). CDR3 DNA: TGTGCCAGCAGCACAAGGGGCTACAGCTCAAATTCACCCCTCCACTTT. Its translation is CASSTRGYSSNSPLHF.

V gene TRBV4-1 combines with J gene TRBJ1-4, with D maybe TRBD1 (5 bases). Trimming removed 4 bases at V and 6 bases at J, with 9 bases between. Germline V lookup: CDR1 MGHRA, CDR2 YSYEKL. The CDR3 has 13 amino acids. CDR3 nucleotides: TGCGCCAGCAGCCCCTTGGGGGATGAAAAACTGTTTTTT. Protein sequence: CASSPLGDEKLFF.

The chain couples TRBV20-1 to TRBJ2-7; TRBD2 might be the D (6 bases). The ends were cut back, 0 bases at V and 3 bases at J, with 18 bases in the middle. The CDR3 covers 16 residues. Germline V CDR1 and CDR2: DFQATT, SNEGSKA (reference sequence). The DNA for the CDR3 is TGCAGTGCTAGAGATGAGGAGGGTAATACCTTCTACGAGCAGTACTTC. It is translated as CSARDEEGNTFYEQYF.

The V and J genes are TRBV6-1 and TRBJ2-3; 8 bases are a match to TRBD2. Germline CDR1 reads MNHNS; CDR2 reads SASEGT. With V trimmed by 8 bases and J by 6 bases, 13 bases remained unmatched. The CDR3 is made up of 15 amino acids. The CDR3 protein is CASGFTAGGDDTQYF. In nucleotides, the CDR3 is TGTGCCAGCGGGTTCACGGCGGGGGGCGATGATACGCAGTATTTT.

This chain uses TRBV5-6 with TRBJ1-2; 7 nucleotides line up with TRBD1. The germline CDR1 and CDR2 sequences are SGHDT and YYEEEE. The ends lost 0 bases at V and 5 bases at J; junction bases unmatched: 4. The CDR3 consists of 14 residues. The CDR3 nucleotides read TGTGCCAGCAGCTTGGCCGGGGGACAGTATGGCTACACCTTC. Translation: CASSLAGGQYGYTF.

In its sample, this clonotype was seen a few times. The rearrangement uses TRBV14 and TRBJ2-2, with 8 bases identical to TRBD1. The CDR3 contains 14 residues. V trimming: 5 bases; J trimming: 7 bases; junction bases outside the gene matches: 6. Germline lookup yields CDR1 SGHDN and CDR2 FVKESK. CDR3 nucleotides: TGTGCCAGCAGCGCCGGGACAGGAGGCGGGGAGCTGTTTTTT. This gives the protein CASSAGTGGGELFF.